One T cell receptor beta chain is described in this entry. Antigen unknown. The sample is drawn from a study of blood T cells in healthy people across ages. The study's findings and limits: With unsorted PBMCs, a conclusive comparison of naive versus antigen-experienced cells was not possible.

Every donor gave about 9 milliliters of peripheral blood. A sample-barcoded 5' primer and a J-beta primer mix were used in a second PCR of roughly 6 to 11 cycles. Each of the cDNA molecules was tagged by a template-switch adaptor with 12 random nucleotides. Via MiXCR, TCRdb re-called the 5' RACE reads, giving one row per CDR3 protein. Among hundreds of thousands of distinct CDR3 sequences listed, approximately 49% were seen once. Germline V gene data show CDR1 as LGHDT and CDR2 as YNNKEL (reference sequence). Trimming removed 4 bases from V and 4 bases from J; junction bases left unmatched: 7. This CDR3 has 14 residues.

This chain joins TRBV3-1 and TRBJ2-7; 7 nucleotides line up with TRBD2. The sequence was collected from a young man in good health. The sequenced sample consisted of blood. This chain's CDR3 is CASSPSGVRYEQYF. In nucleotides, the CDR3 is TGTGCCAGCAGCCCCAGCGGGGTTAGATACGAGCAGTACTTC.